These 20 T cell receptor beta chains were all obtained from the same sample, sequenced in a study of shared clonotypes between healthy human individuals. CD45RO-negative cells were positively selected for CCR7, leaving out terminally differentiated effector memory CD45RA+ cells. Some clones are missing from TCRdb's copy, which holds only in-frame ones; the method was immunoSEQ multiplex PCR. Among about 2,200,000 clones listed, around 93% were seen once. Input material: naive CD8+ T cells from PBMCs. The receptor set was obtained from a man younger than 35 in good health. Some clones in this sample may be carry-over from other donors' samples.

V usage is TRBV7-2 and J usage is TRBJ1-5; unclear D gene. Germline CDR1 is SGHTA and CDR2 is FQGNSA. The CDR3 covers 14 residues. V gave up 2 bases and J gave up 3 bases, with 8 bases separating them. The CDR3 bases are TGTGCCAGCAGCTTATATCTGACCAATCAGCCCCAGCATTTT. It yields the protein CASSLYLTNQPQHF.

The chain couples TRBV19 to TRBJ2-3; D unclear. V was cut by 8 bases and J by 5 bases, with 14 bases left in between. The germline gives CDR1 LNHDA, CDR2 SQIVND (reference sequence). The CDR3 covers 13 residues. The DNA for the CDR3 is TGTGCCAGTTCTGGACGAGTGAGAGATACGCAGTATTTT. This encodes CASSGRVRDTQYF.

CDR3 coding DNA: TGTGCCAGTAGTATAGACAGGGGGCTATCGGACGAGCAGTACTTC. Translated: CASSIDRGLSDEQYF. This sequence joins TRBV19 and TRBJ2-7; TRBD1 aligns across 8 bases. Trimming took 0 bases from V and 5 from J; bases not matched to a gene: 6. This CDR3 region has 15 residues. Germline-derived CDR1 and CDR2 are LNHDA and SQIVND (reference sequence).

The gene calls are TRBV27 and TRBJ2-1; 8 nucleotides agree with TRBD2. The germline V gene has CDR1 MNHEY and CDR2 SMNVEV (reference sequence). The trim removed 5 bases at V and 4 bases at J, leaving 10 bases unmatched. The CDR3 covers 16 residues. For the CDR3, the DNA is TGTGCCAGCAGTCCCCGAGCGGGGGAACTTTACAATGAGCAGTTCTTC. Protein product: CASSPRAGELYNEQFF.

This chain uses TRBV29-1 with TRBJ2-3, with TRBD1 matching 10 bases. The CDR3 is made up of 21 amino acids. Trimming at V came to 5 bases and at J to 3 bases, leaving 26 bases not matched to a gene. The V gene's germline CDR1 is SQVTM and CDR2 ANQGSEA. The DNA for the CDR3 is TGCAGCGTTCGGCCCACTACTAGCCAGTCCCGGGACAGGGGAGGGACAGATACGCAGTATTTT. Its translation: CSVRPTTSQSRDRGGTDTQYF.

The chain uses TRBV5-1 and TRBJ2-7; no reliable D call. V was shortened by 7 bases and J by 7 bases, with 12 bases between the two germline ends. The CDR3 is 11 amino acids. Germline CDR1 SGHRS, CDR2 YFSETQ. CDR3: CASGPVGEQYF. Here the CDR3 DNA reads TGCGCCAGCGGCCCCGTAGGGGAGCAGTACTTC. Looking up the rest from reference TRBV5-1 and TRBJ2-7 gives the full variable domain: KAGVTQTPRYLIKTRGQQVTLSCSPISGHRSVSWYQQTPGQGLQFLFEYFSETQRNKGNFPGRFSGRQFSNSRSEMNVSTLELGDSALYLCASGPVGEQYFGPGTRLTVT.

The chain uses TRBV7-9 and TRBJ2-1; 7 nucleotides match TRBD2. This CDR3 has 14 amino acids. With 7 bases clipped from V and 5 bases from J, the junction kept 8 bases outside the gene matches. Germline V gives CDR1 SEHNR, CDR2 FQNEAQ (reference sequence). CDR3 in amino acids: CASTSGGSHNEQFF. The CDR3 DNA is TGTGCCAGCACTTCGGGCGGGAGCCACAATGAGCAGTTCTTC.

Here the CDR3 reads CATSQDRGSTQYF. The CDR3 nucleotides are TGTGCCACCAGCCAGGATAGGGGTAGTACGCAGTATTTT. This chain links TRBV15 with TRBJ2-3; tentative D call: TRBD1 (5 bases). The CDR3 is made up of 13 amino acids. The germline V and J ends were trimmed by 5 bases and 8 bases, with 14 bases remaining between them. Germline V lookup: CDR1 LNHNV, CDR2 YYDKDF (reference sequence).

The V gene is TRBV9, the J gene TRBJ1-2, with 8 bases aligning to TRBD1. V lost 0 bases to trimming and J lost 4 bases; unmatched junction nucleotides: 14. The CDR3 is 18 amino acids. Germline V gene lookup returns CDR1 SGDLS and CDR2 YYNGEE. CDR3 residues: CASSVGGTGDSFLYGYTF. The CDR3 nucleotides read TGTGCCAGCAGCGTAGGAGGGACAGGCGACTCTTTCCTCTATGGCTACACCTTC.

This chain connects TRBV29-1 to TRBJ2-7; D is undetermined. Germline values: CDR1 SQVTM, CDR2 ANQGSEA. The CDR3 is made up of 14 amino acids. The V end was cut by 0 bases, the J end by 0 bases, with 9 bases between. CDR3 region: CSVEEHRLSYEQYF. Here the CDR3 DNA reads TGCAGCGTTGAAGAGCACAGACTCTCCTACGAGCAGTACTTC.

This clone appeared once. The chain has TRBV29-1 and TRBJ2-1, with D hard to call. Trimming removed 6 bases from V and 8 bases from J, with 11 bases in between. Germline V lookup: CDR1 SQVTM, CDR2 ANQGSEA. There are 11 residues in the CDR3. CDR3: CSVPDADEQFF. CDR3 coding DNA: TGCAGCGTACCAGACGCCGATGAGCAGTTCTTC.

This sequence joins TRBV18 and TRBJ1-2; D perhaps matches TRBD1 (5 bases). This CDR3 comprises 16 residues. Trimming took 2 bases from V and 4 from J, leaving 17 bases between them. In germline, CDR1 is KGHSH, CDR2 LQKENI. The CDR3 coding sequence is TGTGCCAGCTCACCAGGACTTGAGGGGACCATCTATGGCTACACCTTC. It translates to CASSPGLEGTIYGYTF.

This rearrangement joins TRBV5-8 to TRBJ2-1; D is undetermined. The CDR3 has 15 residues. Germline-derived CDR1 and CDR2 are SGHTS and YDEGEE. With 2 bases removed from V and 0 bases from J, the gap between germline ends came to 9 bases. The CDR3: CASSLNFGSYNEQFF. As DNA, the CDR3 is TGTGCCAGCAGCTTAAACTTTGGCTCCTACAATGAGCAGTTCTTC.

The rearrangement joins TRBV2 to TRBJ2-4; D might be TRBD2 (5 bases). The CDR3 totals 18 residues. V shed 2 bases and J shed 0 bases, with 17 bases lying between them. The V gene's germline CDR1 is SNHLY and CDR2 FYNNEI. The CDR3 DNA is TGTGCCAGCAGTGAACCGGAACCGGGATTTCTAGCCAAAAACATTCAGTACTTC. Translating gives CASSEPEPGFLAKNIQYF.

The chain uses TRBV10-3 and TRBJ2-7; no clear D. Trimming removed 3 bases from V and 2 bases from J, with 11 bases in between. Per the germline V gene, CDR1 is ENHRY and CDR2 is SYGVKD. The CDR3 runs to 14 residues. In nucleotides, the CDR3 is TGTGCCATCAGTGATGAAGGGCACCCCTACGAGCAGTACTTC. It encodes CAISDEGHPYEQYF.

This clone was detected only once. The rearrangement links TRBV15 to TRBJ1-1; TRBD1 agrees at 7 bases. The CDR3 runs to 19 residues. Germline V lookup: CDR1 LNHNV, CDR2 YYDKDF (reference sequence). The junction had 13 bases not matched to a gene; V was cut back by 0 bases and J by 0 bases. This CDR3 reads CATSRETGENMRMNTEAFF. The CDR3, as DNA: TGTGCCACCAGCAGAGAAACAGGGGAAAACATGAGGATGAACACTGAAGCTTTCTTT.

The gene calls are TRBV10-3 and TRBJ1-1; D is unclear. The CDR3 length is 14 residues. CDR1 is ENHRY and CDR2 is SYGVKD in the germline V gene. The V gene lost 2 bases and the J gene lost 7 bases, with 14 bases spanning the gap. The CDR3 protein is CAISETGGWNEAFF. The CDR3 coding sequence is TGTGCCATCAGTGAGACGGGAGGGTGGAATGAAGCTTTCTTT.

The rearrangement links TRBV19 to TRBJ1-2; no definite D call. V lost 7 bases and J lost 4, with 7 bases in between. The CDR3 runs 11 residues. Germline V gives CDR1 LNHDA, CDR2 SQIVND (reference sequence). CDR3 sequence: CASISFYGYTF. In DNA form, the CDR3 reads TGTGCCAGTATATCGTTCTATGGCTACACCTTC. The entire variable domain, with the rest obtained from reference TRBV19 and TRBJ1-2, is as follows: DGGITQSPKYLFRKEGQNVTLSCEQNLNHDAMYWYRQDPGQGLRLIYYSQIVNDFQKGDIAEGYSVSREKKESFPLTVTSAQKNPTAFYLCASISFYGYTFGSGTRLTVV.

The chain uses TRBV4-1 and TRBJ2-7, with D perhaps matching TRBD1 (7 bases). Deletions cut 3 bases from V and 1 base from J, with 16 bases between. This CDR3 comprises 16 residues. Germline values: CDR1 MGHRA, CDR2 YSYEKL. This CDR3 is CASSHPPGGLSYEQYF. DNA for the CDR3: TGCGCCAGCAGCCACCCTCCAGGGGGGTTGTCCTACGAGCAGTACTTC.

The chain uses TRBV2 and TRBJ2-2; D not certain. Germline loops: CDR1 SNHLY, CDR2 FYNNEI. CDR3 length: 14 amino acids. Trimming left V 8 bases short and J 0 bases short, with 10 bases between. The CDR3 coding sequence is TGTGCCAGCTATCGACCAACGAACACCGGGGAGCTGTTTTTT. This sequence encodes CASYRPTNTGELFF.